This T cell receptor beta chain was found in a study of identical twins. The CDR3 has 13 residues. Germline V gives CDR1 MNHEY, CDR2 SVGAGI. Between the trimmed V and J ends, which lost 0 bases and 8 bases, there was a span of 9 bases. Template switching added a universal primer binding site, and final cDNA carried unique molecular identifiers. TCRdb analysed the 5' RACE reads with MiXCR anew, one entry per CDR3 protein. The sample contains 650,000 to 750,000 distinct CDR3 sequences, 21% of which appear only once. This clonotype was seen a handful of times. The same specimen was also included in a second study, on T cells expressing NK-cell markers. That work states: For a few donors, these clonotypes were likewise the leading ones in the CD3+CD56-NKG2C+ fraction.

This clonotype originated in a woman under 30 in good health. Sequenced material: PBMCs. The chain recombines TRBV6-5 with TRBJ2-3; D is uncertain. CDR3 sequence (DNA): TGTGCCAGCAGTTACTCATTTATTAGTACGCAGTATTTT. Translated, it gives CASSYSFISTQYF.